This entry features one T cell receptor (beta chain) sequence. Its specificity is unknown. This PCR relied on a set of 60 Vbeta primers and 13 Jbeta primers. The protocol was immunoSEQ multiplex PCR, while the TCRdb copy is restricted to in-frame clones and leaves out a portion. The sample records around 91,000 clones, roughly 80% being singletons. This sample is drawn from a study of cytomegalovirus exposure and HLA in healthy donors. Findings and caveats of the study: Being productive about 87% or about 30% of the time was typical of most TCR beta V segments in an earlier analysis. Analyses of presence/absence relied on an assumption of roughly uniform sequencing depth across donors. The study recorded some 160 TCR beta chains that were cytomegalovirus-associated.

The receptor was isolated from a man younger than 35 in good health and CMV-seronegative. The sequencing sample was made of PBMCs.

The CDR3 reads CASSETSGAFYEQYF. In DNA, the CDR3 is TGTGCCAGCAGCGAGACTAGCGGGGCCTTTTACGAGCAGTACTTC. This chain connects TRBV2 to TRBJ2-7, with 11 nucleotides matching TRBD2. CDR3 length equals 15 residues. Trimming at V came to 6 bases and at J to 4 bases, leaving 8 bases not matched to a gene. CDR1 SNHLY and CDR2 FYNNEI come from the germline V gene. The full variable domain, its missing parts supplied by reference TRBV2 and TRBJ2-7, is EPEVTQTPSHQVTQMGQEVILRCVPISNHLYFYWYRQILGQKVEFLVSFYNNEISEKSEIFDDQFSVERPDGSNFTLKIRSTKLEDSAMYFCASSETSGAFYEQYFGPGTRLTVT.